This TCR beta chain was sequenced for a study of blood T cell repertoires in COVID-19. About the study: There were acute and convalescent COVID-19 samples, and they came from the United States, Italy and Spain.

V dropped 5 bases and J dropped 2; count of bases not matched to a gene: 8. This CDR3 contains 15 residues. Germline CDR1 MNHEY, CDR2 SVGAGI. Methods used by the authors: Estimated nucleated cell counts came from reference gene primer amplification. Generated by immunoSEQ multiplex PCR, the TCRdb table keeps only in-frame clones and is missing some. V and J calls and clone size follow that table, whereas D and trimming were derived from the DNA. The sample has over 100,000 clones, more than 85% seen once. The sequencing sample was made of peripheral blood. This chain uses TRBV6-5 with TRBJ2-5; the match to TRBD1 covers 7 bases. This sequence was found in a man aged 50 to 59 with active or convalescent COVID-19. CDR3 DNA sequence: TGTGCCAGCAGTCGGGACAGCTATCGACAAGAGACCCAGTACTTC. Residues: CASSRDSYRQETQYF.